A single sample is the source of the 27 T cell receptor beta chains below, sequenced in a study of cytomegalovirus exposure and HLA in healthy donors. 60 Vbeta and 13 Jbeta primers were used in PCR. Repertoires were generated with immunoSEQ multiplex PCR, while TCRdb's copy carries only in-frame clones and drops some. The repertoire has approximately 160,000 clones, less than 90% of them found once; the top ten carry less than 0.4%. Sequenced material: PBMCs. The receptors were gathered from a boy aged 2 to 10 in good health and CMV-seronegative.

This rearrangement joins TRBV5-6 to TRBJ2-5; unclear D gene. V lost 1 base and J 4 bases, leaving 17 bases between the germline ends. CDR3 length: 16 residues. Germline V gene lookup returns CDR1 SGHDT and CDR2 YYEEEE. CDR3 sequence reads: CASSLMTPGVGETQYF. The CDR3 nucleotides are TGTGCCAGCAGCTTGATGACTCCCGGAGTGGGAGAGACCCAGTACTTC.

This clone was counted a few times. The V call is TRBV5-1, the J call TRBJ1-1; D is perhaps TRBD1 (6 bases). CDR3 length: 15 amino acids. Germline CDR1 and CDR2: SGHRS and YFSETQ. The V gene lost 4 bases and the J gene lost 2 bases, with 15 bases spanning the gap. The CDR3 protein is CASSMYGTTNTEAFF. The CDR3 DNA reads TGCGCCAGCAGCATGTACGGGACAACTAACACTGAAGCTTTCTTT.

This chain joins TRBV30 and TRBJ1-2, with 9 bases aligning to TRBD1. Germline loops: CDR1 GTSNPN, CDR2 SVGIG (reference sequence). After removal of 3 bases from V and 0 bases from J, the junction contained 8 bases not matched to a gene. This CDR3 is built from 16 residues. The CDR3 DNA reads as TGTGCCTGGAGGACTGGACAGGGGTATGCTAACTATGGCTACACCTTC. Its protein product is CAWRTGQGYANYGYTF. Combining the CDR3 with reference TRBV30 and TRBJ1-2 gives the whole variable domain SQTIHQWPATLVQPVGSPLSLECTVEGTSNPNLYWYRQAAGRGLQLLFYSVGIGQISSEVPQNLSASRPQDRQFILSSKKLLLSDSGFYLCAWRTGQGYANYGYTFGSGTRLTVV.

This chain connects TRBV4-1 to TRBJ2-1, with 14 bases fitting TRBD2. J was trimmed by 12 bases and V by 4 bases; bases with no gene match: 17. The length of the CDR3 is 18 residues. Germline V gene lookup returns CDR1 MGHRA and CDR2 YSYEKL. The CDR3 coding sequence is TGCGCCAGCAGCCTAGAACCGGGACTAGCGGGAGAAATTCTTGGGCAGTTCTTC. This sequence encodes CASSLEPGLAGEILGQFF.

A few counts support this clone. The V and J genes are TRBV21-1 and TRBJ2-7; the table names TRBD2, a call not compared with the DNA. TRBV21-1 is given as a pseudogene. The CDR3 is made up of 17 amino acids. CDR3 nucleotides: TGTGCCAGCAGCAAAGGTGATGGCGGGAGCTCCTCCTACGAGCAGTACTTC. Translated, it gives CASSKGDGGSSSYEQYF.

The V call is TRBV19, the J call TRBJ2-1; 11 bases are a match to TRBD2. This CDR3 comprises 17 residues. Germline lookup yields CDR1 LNHDA and CDR2 SQIVND (reference sequence). The V and J ends lost 4 bases and 1 base, in that order; junction bases with no gene match: 6. The CDR3 DNA reads as TGTGCCAGTAGTAAGCCGGGACTAGCGGAATCCTACAATGAGCAGTTCTTC. As protein: CASSKPGLAESYNEQFF. The full variable domain, in which reference TRBV19 and TRBJ2-1 provide the parts outside the CDR3, is DGGITQSPKYLFRKEGQNVTLSCEQNLNHDAMYWYRQDPGQGLRLIYYSQIVNDFQKGDIAEGYSVSREKKESFPLTVTSAQKNPTAFYLCASSKPGLAESYNEQFFGPGTRLTVL.

The chain couples TRBV27 to TRBJ2-5, with D unresolved. Germline V gives CDR1 MNHEY, CDR2 SMNVEV (reference sequence). CDR3 length: 13 residues. Trimming stripped 6 bases from V and 2 bases from J, with 10 bases between. The CDR3, as DNA: TGTGCCAGCAGAGCAGCGAATCAAGAGACCCAGTACTTC. Translated: CASRAANQETQYF.

This clone was seen just once. V is TRBV10-3 and J is TRBJ1-1, with 7 bases matching TRBD1. From germline, CDR1 is ENHRY and CDR2 SYGVKD. The CDR3 loop spans 15 amino acids. V shed 6 bases and J 1 base; nucleotides not matched to a gene: 8. The CDR3: CAIRGSGQRNTEAFF. CDR3 DNA sequence: TGTGCCATCAGGGGGTCGGGACAGAGGAACACTGAAGCTTTCTTT.

V and J are TRBV5-1 and TRBJ2-7, with 8 bases aligning to TRBD2. The junction had 8 bases not matched to a gene; V was cut back by 2 bases and J by 4 bases. The length of the CDR3 is 15 residues. Germline CDR1 reads SGHRS; CDR2 reads YFSETQ. CDR3 sequence: CASSFSGRAEYEQYF. CDR3 coding DNA: TGCGCCAGCAGCTTCAGCGGGAGAGCGGAGTACGAGCAGTACTTC.

This clone appeared once. V usage is TRBV11-2 and J usage is TRBJ2-7; possibly TRBD1 for D (6 bases). The length of the CDR3 is 12 residues. V lost 6 bases, J lost 7 bases, and 13 bases lay in between. Per the germline V gene, CDR1 is SGHAT and CDR2 is FQNNGV. Written as DNA, the CDR3 is TGTGCCAGCAGAGAGGGAACAGGGGAGCAGTACTTC. It translates to CASREGTGEQYF. The full variable domain, in which reference TRBV11-2 and TRBJ2-7 provide the parts outside the CDR3, is EAGVAQSPRYKIIEKRQSVAFWCNPISGHATLYWYQQILGQGPKLLIQFQNNGVVDDSQLPKDRFSAERLKGVDSTLKIQPAKLEDSAVYLCASREGTGEQYFGPGTRLTVT.

The rearrangement links TRBV5-5 to TRBJ2-7, with D perhaps TRBD1 (5 bases). This CDR3 has 16 amino acids. Trimming left V 4 bases short and J 3 bases short, with 20 bases between. Per germline, CDR1 SGHKS and CDR2 YYEKEE (reference sequence). The CDR3 here is CASSPDPPTEDYEQYF. The CDR3 DNA follows: TGTGCCAGCAGCCCTGACCCGCCGACAGAGGACTACGAGCAGTACTTC. Filled out from reference TRBV5-5 and TRBJ2-7, the complete variable domain reads DAGVTQSPTHLIKTRGQQVTLRCSPISGHKSVSWYQQVLGQGPQFIFQYYEKEERGRGNFPDRFSARQFPNYSSELNVNALLLGDSALYLCASSPDPPTEDYEQYFGPGTRLTVT.

This chain uses TRBV7-9 with TRBJ2-4; 8 bases are a match to TRBD2. CDR1 is SEHNR, CDR2 FQNEAQ, per germline (reference sequence). This CDR3 spans 15 amino acids. Unmatched junction bases numbered 0, after V lost 2 bases and J lost 0 bases. The CDR3 DNA sequence: TGTGCCAGCAGCTTACTAGCGGGAGCCAAAAACATTCAGTACTTC. This gives the protein CASSLLAGAKNIQYF.

The V call is TRBV5-4, the J call TRBJ2-3; a weak D match, TRBD1 (6 bases). The germline V and J ends were trimmed by 6 bases and 4 bases, with 21 bases remaining between them. Germline CDR1 reads SGHNT; CDR2 reads YYREEE (reference sequence). The CDR3 covers 16 residues. The DNA for the CDR3 is TGTGCCAGCACTCGATCGAGTAGGGGGAAATCAGATACGCAGTATTTT. Translating it yields CASTRSSRGKSDTQYF.

In its sample, this clone was seen a few times. This chain connects TRBV29-1 to TRBJ1-1; TRBD1 matches 10 bases. CDR3 length equals 12 residues. The V gene end was trimmed by 5 bases and the J gene end by 4 bases; junction bases not matched to a gene: 1. The V gene's germline CDR1 is SQVTM and CDR2 ANQGSEA. The CDR3 loop reads CSVRTGGTEAFF. CDR3 coding DNA: TGCAGCGTTCGGACAGGGGGCACTGAAGCTTTCTTT.

This chain joins TRBV5-1 and TRBJ2-1, with 10 bases lining up with TRBD2. After removal of 0 bases from V and 0 bases from J, the junction contained 6 bases not matched to a gene. CDR1 is SGHRS, CDR2 YFSETQ, per germline. The CDR3 loop spans 18 amino acids. The CDR3 here is CASSLVDSSGSSYNEQFF. CDR3 DNA: TGCGCCAGCAGCTTGGTCGACTCTAGCGGGAGCTCCTACAATGAGCAGTTCTTC.

The rearrangement links TRBV4-1 to TRBJ2-7; tentatively, D is TRBD2 (6 bases). V was clipped by 2 bases and J by 5 bases, with 16 bases between them. The CDR3 loop spans 15 amino acids. The germline V gene encodes CDR1 MGHRA and CDR2 YSYEKL. The CDR3 region is CASSQTGLPVNEQYF. In nucleotides, the CDR3 is TGCGCCAGCAGCCAAACGGGACTCCCCGTCAACGAGCAGTACTTC.

This chain connects TRBV2 to TRBJ2-3; 11 bases fit TRBD1. The V segment lost 6 bases and the J segment 4 bases; nucleotides outside the gene matches: 3. The CDR3 length is 14 residues. Germline CDR1 reads SNHLY; CDR2 reads FYNNEI. The chain's CDR3 is CASRGTGGSDTQYF. CDR3 DNA sequence: TGTGCCAGCAGGGGGACAGGGGGGTCAGATACGCAGTATTTT.

The chain employs TRBV7-9 and TRBJ2-7; TRBD1 agrees at 8 bases. Looked up from germline, CDR1 is SEHNR and CDR2 is FQNEAQ (reference sequence). This CDR3 spans 14 amino acids. V trimming: 3 bases; J trimming: 2 bases; junction bases outside the gene matches: 3. The CDR3 coding sequence is TGTGCCAGCAGCTTGGACAGGGCAGCCTACGAGCAGTACTTC. Protein: CASSLDRAAYEQYF.

This rearrangement joins TRBV19 to TRBJ2-5; D unclear. The CDR3 is 13 amino acids. The V gene lost 3 bases and the J gene lost 3 bases, with 8 bases spanning the gap. Germline loops: CDR1 LNHDA, CDR2 SQIVND (reference sequence). In nucleotides, the CDR3 is TGTGCCAGTAGTATTAGCCCCAAAGAGACCCAGTACTTC. Translated, it gives CASSISPKETQYF.

This sequence joins TRBV6-5 and TRBJ2-1, with TRBD1 identical over 8 bases. This CDR3 is 16 amino acids long. Per the germline V gene, CDR1 is MNHEY and CDR2 is SVGAGI. The ends lost 2 bases at V and 0 bases at J; junction bases unmatched: 3. The CDR3 sequence: CASSYRQGSSYNEQFF. The DNA for the CDR3 is TGTGCCAGCAGTTACCGACAGGGGAGCTCCTACAATGAGCAGTTCTTC.

The chain has TRBV6-5 and TRBJ2-7; a weak D match, TRBD1 (5 bases). The CDR3 contains 15 residues. Germline CDR1 and CDR2: MNHEY and SVGAGI. V was shortened by 3 bases and J by 2 bases, with 14 bases between the two germline ends. CDR3 protein: CASSYMQGSPYEQYF. For the CDR3, the DNA is TGTGCCAGCAGTTATATGCAGGGTTCACCCTACGAGCAGTACTTC.

V is TRBV27 and J is TRBJ2-7; D is possibly TRBD2 (6 bases). Between the trimmed V and J ends, which lost 2 bases and 5 bases, there was a span of 19 bases. Germline V gene data show CDR1 as MNHEY and CDR2 as SMNVEV (reference sequence). The CDR3 has 16 residues. CDR3 bases: TGTGCCAGCAGTTTACTAAGACTAGAGGGTGAGGACGAGCAGTACTTC. Translation: CASSLLRLEGEDEQYF.

The chain employs TRBV19 and TRBJ2-7, with 11 nucleotides matching TRBD2. V trimming: 7 bases; J trimming: 3 bases; junction bases outside the gene matches: 5. The CDR3 has 14 amino acids. Germline CDR1 LNHDA, CDR2 SQIVND (reference sequence). DNA of the CDR3: TGTGCCAGTACAGAGACTAGCGGGAACTACGAGCAGTACTTC. The encoded protein is CASTETSGNYEQYF.

The genes are TRBV6-1 and TRBJ2-7; 8 positions agree with TRBD1. CDR3 length: 15 amino acids. Germline V gene data show CDR1 as MNHNS and CDR2 as SASEGT. V lost 4 bases, J lost 0 bases, and 5 bases stayed unmatched. CDR3 DNA: TGTGCCAGCAGTGTAGGGACAGGTAGCTCCTACGAGCAGTACTTC. Translation gives CASSVGTGSSYEQYF.

The chain links TRBV6-5 to TRBJ2-3; D is possibly TRBD1 (6 bases). The V end was cut by 0 bases, the J end by 10 bases, with 8 bases between. Per germline, CDR1 MNHEY and CDR2 SVGAGI. CDR3 size: 12 residues. The CDR3 nucleotides read TGTGCCAGCAGTTACTCAGGGGGTTCGCAGTATTTT. It codes for CASSYSGGSQYF.

The chain uses TRBV28 and TRBJ2-7, with 9 bases aligning to TRBD2. With V trimmed by 7 bases and J by 3 bases, 13 bases remained unmatched. Germline lookup yields CDR1 MDHEN and CDR2 SYDVKM. This CDR3 spans 16 amino acids. This chain's CDR3 is CASTPALAGSLYEQYF. The CDR3, as DNA: TGTGCCAGCACCCCCGCTCTAGCGGGATCCCTCTACGAGCAGTACTTC.

The rearrangement joins TRBV7-9 to TRBJ2-3; tentatively, D is TRBD1 (8 bases). V was shortened by 6 bases and J by 1 base, with 14 bases between the two germline ends. The germline V gene encodes CDR1 SEHNR and CDR2 FQNEAQ (reference sequence). This CDR3 comprises 15 residues. CDR3 sequence (DNA): TGTGCCAGCAGGTACAGGGGGGGAGGCACAGATACGCAGTATTTT. Amino acid sequence: CASRYRGGGTDTQYF.